This TCR beta chain was found in a study of blood T cell repertoires in COVID-19. This CDR3 is built from 15 residues. CDR1 is SGHTA and CDR2 is FQGNSA in the germline V gene. The germline V and J ends were trimmed by 6 bases and 8 bases, with 20 bases remaining between them. Sequenced by immunoSEQ multiplex PCR; TCRdb stores in-frame clones only, minus some. The table lists 150,000 to 200,000 clones, about 80% of them singletons, with roughly 28% in the top ten. Sample: peripheral blood. The rearrangement uses TRBV7-2 and TRBJ2-1, with D maybe TRBD1 (5 bases). This receptor was identified in a woman in her 70s with acute or convalescent COVID-19. The CDR3 loop is CASRGSQGTLDEQFF. CDR3 DNA sequence: TGTGCCAGCAGGGGATCCCAGGGAACTCTCGATGAGCAGTTCTTC.